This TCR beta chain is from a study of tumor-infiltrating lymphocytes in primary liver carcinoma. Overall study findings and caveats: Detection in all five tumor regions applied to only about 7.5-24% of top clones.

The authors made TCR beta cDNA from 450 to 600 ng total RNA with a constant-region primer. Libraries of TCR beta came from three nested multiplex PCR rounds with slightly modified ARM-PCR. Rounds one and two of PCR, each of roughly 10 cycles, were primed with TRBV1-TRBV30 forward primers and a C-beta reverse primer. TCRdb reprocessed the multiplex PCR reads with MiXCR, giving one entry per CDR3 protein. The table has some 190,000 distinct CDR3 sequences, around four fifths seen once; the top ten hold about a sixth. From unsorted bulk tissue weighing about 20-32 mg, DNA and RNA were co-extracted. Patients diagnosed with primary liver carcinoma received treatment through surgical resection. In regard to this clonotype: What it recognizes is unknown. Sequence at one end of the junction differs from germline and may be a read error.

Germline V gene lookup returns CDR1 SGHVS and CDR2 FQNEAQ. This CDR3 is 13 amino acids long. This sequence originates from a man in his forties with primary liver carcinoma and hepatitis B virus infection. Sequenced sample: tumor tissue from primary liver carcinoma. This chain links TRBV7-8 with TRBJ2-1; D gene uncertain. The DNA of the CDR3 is TGTGCCAGGAGCTTAGTCGGTATGGGAGAGCAGTTCTTC. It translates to CARSLVGMGEQFF.